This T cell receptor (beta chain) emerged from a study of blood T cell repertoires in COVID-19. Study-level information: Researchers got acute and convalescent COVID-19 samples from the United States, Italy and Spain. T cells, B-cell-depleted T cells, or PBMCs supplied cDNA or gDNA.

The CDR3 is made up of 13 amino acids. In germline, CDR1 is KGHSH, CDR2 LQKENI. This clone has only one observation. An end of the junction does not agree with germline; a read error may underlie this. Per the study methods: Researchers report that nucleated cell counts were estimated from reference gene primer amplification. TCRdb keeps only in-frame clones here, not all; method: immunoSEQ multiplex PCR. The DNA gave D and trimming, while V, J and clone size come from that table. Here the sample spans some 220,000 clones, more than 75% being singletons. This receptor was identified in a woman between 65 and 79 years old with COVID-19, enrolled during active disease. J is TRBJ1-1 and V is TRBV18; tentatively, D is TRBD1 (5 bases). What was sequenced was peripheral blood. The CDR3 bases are TGTGCCAGCTCCCCACGGACGACAGATGAAGCTTTCTTT. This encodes CASSPRTTDEAFF.